The clone carrying this T cell receptor beta chain was counted at least ten times. Its target is unknown. This sample was taken from a study of regulatory T cells in long-lasting Graves disease. Study-level points and caveats: Sample size, which was small, may have reduced accuracy.

CDR3 length: 15 amino acids. In germline, CDR1 is LGHDT, CDR2 YNNKEL (reference sequence). Trimming took 0 bases from V and 5 from J; bases not matched to a gene: 4. Construction of the TCR beta libraries employed iRepertoire HTBI primers in conjunction with Arm-PCR of CDR3 regions. TCRdb reprocessed the multiplex PCR reads with MiXCR, giving one entry per CDR3 protein. Here the sample spans 400,000 to 500,000 distinct CDR3 sequences, approximately 16% being singletons. Described time point: newly diagnosed GD, antithyroid drugs for less than 3 months. From RNA extracted from PBMCs, the TCR library was made. Separately, the same data were catalogued under a study of T cells in Graves' hyperthyroidism and ophthalmopathy. That paper adds: Patients counted as stable if ophthalmopathy did not develop within 18 months. Uncontrolled infection, other autoimmune disease, pregnancy or lactation led to exclusion.

Sequencing was performed on peripheral blood mononuclear cells (PBMCs), taken at new diagnosis, from a patient treated with antithyroid drugs. This clonotype was sampled from a woman in her thirties or forties with Graves disease. The J gene is TRBJ1-2, the V gene TRBV3-1; 9 nucleotides agree with TRBD1. The CDR3 loop reads CASSQETGGGYGYTF. In DNA, the CDR3 is TGTGCCAGCAGCCAAGAAACAGGGGGCGGATATGGCTACACCTTC.